Shown below are 30 T cell receptor beta chains from a single sample sequenced in a study of Graves' ophthalmopathy and Graves' hyperthyroidism. As the template, RNA transcripts were used to amplify TCR beta CDR3 regions. First-round RT-PCR used HTBI primers; second-round multiplex PCR followed. Via MiXCR, TCRdb re-called the multiplex PCR reads, giving one row per CDR3 protein. The sample includes almost 750,000 distinct CDR3 sequences, roughly 41% seen only once; the top ten take less than 55%. Sequenced input: peripheral blood. The origin of the receptors is an adult man with Graves' ophthalmopathy.

Many counts were recorded for this clonotype. This chain uses TRBV9 with TRBJ2-5; 9 nucleotides agree with TRBD1. The J segment lost 5 bases and the V segment lost 1 base, leaving 6 bases of the junction unmatched. The CDR3 consists of 15 residues. Germline CDR1 and CDR2: SGDLS and YYNGEE. This CDR3 reads CASSVRTGGAETQYF. Written as DNA, the CDR3 is TGTGCCAGCAGCGTACGCACAGGGGGCGCCGAGACCCAGTACTTC.

The chain has TRBV6-6 and TRBJ1-1; D is ambiguous. CDR1 is MNHNY and CDR2 is SVGAGI in the germline V gene (reference sequence). V was clipped by 6 bases and J by 3 bases, with 5 bases between them. This CDR3 has 11 amino acids. The CDR3 DNA sequence: TGTGCCAGCAGACGGCACACTGAAGCTTTCTTT. The encoded protein is CASRRHTEAFF.

At least ten counts were recorded for this clonotype. J is TRBJ1-2 and V is TRBV10-3, with D uncertain. Trimming removed 0 bases from V and 4 bases from J, with 15 bases in between. The CDR3 is 16 residues long. Germline CDR1 reads ENHRY; CDR2 reads SYGVKD. CDR3 sequence: CAISESKSSGFYGYTF. CDR3 bases: TGTGCCATCAGTGAGTCGAAATCGTCGGGCTTCTATGGCTACACCTTC.

This chain uses TRBV24-1 with TRBJ2-1; 14 nucleotides align to TRBD2. Unmatched junction bases numbered 11, after V lost 7 bases and J lost 10 bases. The CDR3 sequence is 16 residues long. Germline V gene lookup returns CDR1 KGHDR and CDR2 SFDVKD. DNA for the CDR3: TGTGCCACCAGCTTGACAGGGACTAGCGGGAGTGGAGAGCAGTTCTTC. This encodes CATSLTGTSGSGEQFF.

The rearrangement uses TRBV24-1 and TRBJ1-3; no clear D. V lost 10 bases and J 2 bases, leaving 5 bases between the germline ends. The V gene's germline CDR1 is KGHDR and CDR2 SFDVKD. The CDR3 length is 11 residues. The CDR3 region has the DNA TGTGCCACAGGGCCTGGAAACACCATATATTTT. Its translation: CATGPGNTIYF.

This clonotype was seen just once. V usage is TRBV29-1 and J usage is TRBJ1-2; D unresolved. Germline CDR1 and CDR2: SQVTM and ANQGSEA. CDR3 length: 12 residues. Between the trimmed V and J ends, which lost 2 bases and 5 bases, there was a span of 9 bases. CDR3 sequence reads: CSVERRSYGYTF. DNA for the CDR3: TGCAGCGTTGAACGCAGGAGTTATGGCTACACCTTC.

This clonotype was counted a single time. V gene TRBV15 combines with J gene TRBJ1-2; 11 bases agree with TRBD1. Trimming at V came to 3 bases and at J to 8 bases, leaving 14 bases not matched to a gene. CDR3 size: 17 residues. Germline V lookup: CDR1 LNHNV, CDR2 YYDKDF (reference sequence). The CDR3 region has the DNA TGTGCCACCAGCAGCCTGGGACAGGGGGGCTCGGGAGGAGGCTACACCTTC. It codes for CATSSLGQGGSGGGYTF.

As concerns this clonotype: This sequence may be a read error, since a much larger clone differs from it by one base. The chain links TRBV19 to TRBJ2-5; 8 bases match TRBD1. Per germline, CDR1 LNHDA and CDR2 SQIVND (reference sequence). This CDR3 region has 13 residues. The CDR3 loop is CASSRTGTEAQYF. CDR3 nucleotides: TGTGCCAGTAGTAGGACAGGGACAGAGGCCCAGTACTTC. Variable domain in full (rest from reference TRBV19 and TRBJ2-5): DGGITQSPKYLFRKEGQNVTLSCEQNLNHDAMYWYRQDPGQGLRLIYYSQIVNDFQKGDIAEGYSVSREKKESFPLTVTSAQKNPTAFYLCASSRTGTEAQYFGPGTRLLVL.

On this clonotype: This sequence may be a read error, since a much larger clone differs from it by one base. The rearrangement uses TRBV5-1 and TRBJ1-1, with D hard to call. The V end was cut by 0 bases, the J end by 11 bases, with 17 bases between. Germline CDR1 SGHRS, CDR2 YFSETQ. The CDR3 contains 14 residues. The CDR3 DNA follows: TGCGCCAGCAGCTTGGAGATCGTGGAGGCCCTGGCTTTCTTT. This gives the protein CASSLEIVEALAFF.

A word on this clonotype: This could be a read error, since a much larger clone is one nucleotide away. This chain links TRBV2 with TRBJ2-2; 7 bases line up with TRBD1. V lost 8 bases, J lost 2 bases, and 5 bases stayed unmatched. Germline V gene lookup returns CDR1 SNHLY and CDR2 FYNNEI. The CDR3 is made up of 14 amino acids. The CDR3 protein is CASGRDSNTGELFF. As DNA, the CDR3 is TGTGCCAGCGGCAGGGACAGCAACACCGGGGAGCTGTTTTTT.

This clonotype was counted at least ten times. This rearrangement joins TRBV19 to TRBJ1-1; D is unclear. V lost 0 bases and J lost 6, with 8 bases in between. Germline-derived CDR1 and CDR2 are LNHDA and SQIVND (reference sequence). The CDR3 has 13 amino acids. CDR3 in DNA: TGTGCCAGTAGTATAGATCGGGCTGCTGAAGCTTTCTTT. Translation gives CASSIDRAAEAFF.

The chain has TRBV20-1 and TRBJ2-7; D perhaps matches TRBD1 (5 bases). The length of the CDR3 is 14 residues. Germline V lookup: CDR1 DFQATT, CDR2 SNEGSKA (reference sequence). Trimming stripped 2 bases from V and 2 bases from J, with 13 bases between. The CDR3 is CSARSRGLTYEQYF. The CDR3 nucleotides are TGCAGTGCTAGATCAAGGGGCCTGACCTACGAGCAGTACTTC.

The chain employs TRBV14 and TRBJ2-2, with TRBD2 matching over 7 bases. The trim removed 4 bases at V and 0 bases at J, leaving 5 bases unmatched. From germline, CDR1 is SGHDN and CDR2 FVKESK. The CDR3 spans 16 residues. The CDR3 nucleotides are TGTGCCAGCAGCCCCGCGGGGGTAACGAACACCGGGGAGCTGTTTTTT. Translated, it gives CASSPAGVTNTGELFF.

The chain employs TRBV5-1 and TRBJ2-5; possibly TRBD1 for D (6 bases). Looked up from germline, CDR1 is SGHRS and CDR2 is YFSETQ. The CDR3 has 16 amino acids. Trimming took off 0 bases at V and 2 bases at J, with 14 bases between the two ends. The CDR3 loop reads CASSLEGRGWQETQYF. CDR3 in DNA: TGCGCCAGCAGCTTGGAAGGCAGGGGATGGCAAGAGACCCAGTACTTC.

Many counts were recorded for this clonotype. The chain is built from TRBV6-6 and TRBJ1-6; tentatively, D is TRBD1 (5 bases). Germline CDR1 and CDR2: MNHNY and SVGAGI (reference sequence). The CDR3 has 17 amino acids. Trimming took off 4 bases at V and 9 bases at J, with 22 bases between the two ends. The CDR3 spells CASSSITHGGGGSPLHF. The CDR3 region has the DNA TGTGCCAGCAGTTCCATCACTCATGGGGGAGGAGGTTCACCCCTCCACTTT.

This chain uses TRBV12-3 or TRBV12-4 with TRBJ1-5; no definite D call. V dropped 3 bases and J dropped 4 bases, with 19 bases sitting between them. This CDR3 spans 17 amino acids. In DNA form, the CDR3 reads TGTGCCAGCAGTTTTATCGACGGCAGTAGGATGAATCAGCCCCAGCATTTT. It is translated as CASSFIDGSRMNQPQHF.

This chain uses TRBV12-3 or TRBV12-4 with TRBJ1-1; D is perhaps TRBD1 (5 bases). This CDR3 is 12 amino acids long. Between the trimmed V and J ends, which lost 8 bases and 6 bases, there was a span of 13 bases. CDR3: CASGRGVAEAFF. The CDR3 nucleotides read TGTGCCAGCGGCCGGGGGGTTGCTGAAGCTTTCTTT.

The rearrangement uses TRBV29-1 and TRBJ2-7, with D perhaps given as TRBD1 or TRBD2 (5 bases each). The germline V gene encodes CDR1 SQVTM and CDR2 ANQGSEA. The length of the CDR3 is 11 residues. V was trimmed by 8 bases and J by 5 bases, leaving 13 bases between them. This CDR3 reads CSLSRGDEQYF. Here the CDR3 DNA reads TGCAGCTTATCGCGAGGGGACGAGCAGTACTTC.

The J gene is TRBJ2-5, the V gene TRBV7-9; TRBD1 is a possible D gene (6 bases). CDR1 and CDR2 from the germline V gene are SEHNR and FQNEAQ (reference sequence). Trimming left V 5 bases short and J 2 bases short, with 24 bases between. There are 18 residues in the CDR3. The CDR3 nucleotides read TGTGCCAGCAGCAACGGCAGTGCTAGAGGGGGACCGCAAGAGACCCAGTACTTC. Amino acids: CASSNGSARGGPQETQYF.

Note on this clonotype: This CDR3 fails to terminate in the conserved phenylalanine or tryptophan, so it likely reflects a read error. The chain uses TRBV20-1 and TRBJ1-2, with 8 bases that match TRBD1. CDR3 length equals 15 residues. V lost 5 bases to trimming and J lost 1 base; unmatched junction nucleotides: 9. Germline V gene data show CDR1 as DFQATT and CDR2 as SNEGSKA (reference sequence). The CDR3: CSALGGTGHNYGYTL. The CDR3 DNA reads TGCAGTGCTCTCGGAGGGACAGGCCATAACTATGGCTACACCCTC.

The V gene is TRBV11-2, the J gene TRBJ1-1, with 7 bases matching TRBD1. Germline values: CDR1 SGHAT, CDR2 FQNNGV. The CDR3 length is 15 residues. V was pared by 3 bases and J by 1 base, with 5 bases of the junction left unmatched. The DNA for the CDR3 is TGTGCCAGCAGCTTTCCGGGACAGACGAACACTGAAGCTTTCTTT. Its protein product is CASSFPGQTNTEAFF.

CDR3 in DNA: TGTGCCAGCAGCTTGGACAGGACGAGCCAAGAGACCCAGTACTTC. Amino acids: CASSLDRTSQETQYF. V is TRBV11-2 and J is TRBJ2-5; 7 bases are shared with TRBD1. In germline, CDR1 is SGHAT, CDR2 FQNNGV. This CDR3 is built from 15 residues. Losses at the gene ends were 3 bases for V and 1 base for J; bases not matched to a gene: 5.

This clonotype came up many times. The genes are TRBV7-9 and TRBJ1-5; possibly TRBD1 for D (5 bases). Germline CDR1 reads SEHNR; CDR2 reads FQNEAQ (reference sequence). The ends were cut back, 6 bases at V and 6 bases at J, with 15 bases in the middle. CDR3 size: 14 residues. The CDR3 nucleotides are TGTGCCAGCAGTCGTACAGGTTCGAGTCAGCCCCAGCATTTT. This codes for CASSRTGSSQPQHF. Together with reference TRBV7-9 and TRBJ1-5, the CDR3 gives the full variable domain: DTGVSQNPRHKITKRGQNVTFRCDPISEHNRLYWYRQTLGQGPEFLTYFQNEAQLEKSRLLSDRFSAERPKGSFSTLEIQRTEQGDSAMYLCASSRTGSSQPQHFGDGTRLSIL.

This clonotype has a count of ten or more. The chain carries TRBV7-2 and TRBJ2-5; 10 nucleotides agree with TRBD2. The CDR3 totals 17 residues. V shed 2 bases and J 4 bases; nucleotides not matched to a gene: 10. Germline loops: CDR1 SGHTA, CDR2 FQGNSA. The CDR3 nucleotides read TGTGCCAGCAGCTTACTAGGGCTAGCGGGAGTTGGAGAGACCCAGTACTTC. Its translation: CASSLLGLAGVGETQYF. Together with reference TRBV7-2 and TRBJ2-5, the CDR3 gives the full variable domain: GAGVSQSPSNKVTEKGKDVELRCDPISGHTALYWYRQSLGQGLEFLIYFQGNSAPDKSGLPSDRFSAERTGGSVSTLTIQRTQQEDSAVYLCASSLLGLAGVGETQYFGPGTRLLVL.

V usage is TRBV7-6 and J usage is TRBJ2-7, with a possible D match to TRBD2 (5 bases). CDR1 and CDR2 (germline): SGHVS, FNYEAQ. CDR3 size: 15 residues. V lost 5 bases to trimming and J lost 2 bases, with 16 bases between them. CDR3 sequence (DNA): TGTGCCAGCAGCCAGGACTCTTTAGGTCCCTACGAGCAGTACTTC. Translation: CASSQDSLGPYEQYF.

This clonotype was counted at least ten times. J is TRBJ1-2 and V is TRBV9; D remains unclear. Germline CDR1 and CDR2: SGDLS and YYNGEE. The CDR3 length is 15 residues. The V and J ends lost 3 bases and 0 bases respectively, with 12 bases between them. This CDR3 reads CASSARTDANYGYTF. DNA for the CDR3: TGTGCCAGCAGCGCCCGGACGGACGCTAACTATGGCTACACCTTC.

The table lists this clonotype with a few counts. The chain employs TRBV12-3 or TRBV12-4 and TRBJ1-1, with 8 nucleotides matching TRBD1. The ends lost 4 bases at V and 9 bases at J; junction bases unmatched: 13. The length of the CDR3 is 15 residues. CDR3 residues: CASSSLNTGGGQAFF. CDR3 coding DNA: TGTGCCAGCAGTTCCCTAAACACAGGGGGAGGTCAAGCTTTCTTT.

On this clonotype: No conserved phenylalanine or tryptophan is present at the end of the CDR3, so a read error is the likely explanation. No DNA is shown, since the ends of the CDR3 on it are uncertain; the CDR3 is the one TCRdb lists. The rearrangement links TRBV29-1 to TRBJ1-1. The germline V gene has CDR1 SQVTM and CDR2 ANQGSEA. Inclusive of both ends, the CDR3 amounts to 12 amino acids. CDR3 protein: CSVDSMNTEASS.

J is TRBJ2-7 and V is TRBV20-1; TRBD1 aligns across 7 bases. Germline CDR1 and CDR2: DFQATT and SNEGSKA (reference sequence). CDR3 length equals 16 residues. V was clipped by 2 bases and J by 2 bases; unmatched bases: 12. The CDR3 is CSARSPSRQGTYEQYF. CDR3 coding DNA: TGCAGTGCTAGATCCCCGTCCCGACAGGGTACCTACGAGCAGTACTTC.

This chain links TRBV7-9 with TRBJ1-1; 7 nucleotides agree with TRBD1. There are 23 residues in the CDR3. The V gene's germline CDR1 is SEHNR and CDR2 FQNEAQ (reference sequence). V lost 5 bases, J lost 1 base, and 31 bases stayed unmatched. CDR3 in DNA: TGTGCCAGCAGCCCAAGAACGTATCCCTTCCCGGGACCATCCGGGACAGAGAACACTGAAGCTTTCTTT. Its protein product is CASSPRTYPFPGPSGTENTEAFF.